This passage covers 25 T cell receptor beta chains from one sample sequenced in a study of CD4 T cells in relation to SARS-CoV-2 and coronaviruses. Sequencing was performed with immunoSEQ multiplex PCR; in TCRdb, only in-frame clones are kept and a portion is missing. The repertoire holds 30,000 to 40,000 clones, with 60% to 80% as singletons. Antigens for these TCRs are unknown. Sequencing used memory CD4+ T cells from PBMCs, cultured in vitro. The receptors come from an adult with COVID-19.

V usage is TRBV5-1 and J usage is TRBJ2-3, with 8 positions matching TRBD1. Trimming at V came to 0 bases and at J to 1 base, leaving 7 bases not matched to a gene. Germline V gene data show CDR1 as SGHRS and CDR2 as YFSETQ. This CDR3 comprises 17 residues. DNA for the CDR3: TGCGCCAGCAGCTTGGACGACAGGGGAAGTGGCACAGATACGCAGTATTTT. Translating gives CASSLDDRGSGTDTQYF.

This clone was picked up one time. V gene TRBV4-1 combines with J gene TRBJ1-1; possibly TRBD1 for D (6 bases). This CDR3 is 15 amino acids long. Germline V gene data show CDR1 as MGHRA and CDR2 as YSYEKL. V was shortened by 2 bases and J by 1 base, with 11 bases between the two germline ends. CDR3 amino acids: CASSQRQDTNTEAFF. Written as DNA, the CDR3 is TGCGCCAGCAGCCAAAGACAGGATACGAACACTGAAGCTTTCTTT.

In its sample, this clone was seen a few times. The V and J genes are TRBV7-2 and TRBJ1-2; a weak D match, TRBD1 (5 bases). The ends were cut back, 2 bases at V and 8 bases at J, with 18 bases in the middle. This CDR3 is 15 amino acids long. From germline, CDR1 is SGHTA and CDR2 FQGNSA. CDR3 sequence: CASSLRQGRRSGYTF. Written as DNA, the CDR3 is TGTGCCAGCAGCTTAAGGCAGGGTAGGCGGAGCGGCTACACCTTC.

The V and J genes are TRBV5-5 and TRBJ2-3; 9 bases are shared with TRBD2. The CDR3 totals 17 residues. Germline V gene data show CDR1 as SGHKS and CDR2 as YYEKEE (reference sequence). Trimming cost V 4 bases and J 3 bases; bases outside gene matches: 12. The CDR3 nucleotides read TGTGCCAGCAGCCCCCGGAGGGCGGGAGGGCCGACAGATACGCAGTATTTT. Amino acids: CASSPRRAGGPTDTQYF.

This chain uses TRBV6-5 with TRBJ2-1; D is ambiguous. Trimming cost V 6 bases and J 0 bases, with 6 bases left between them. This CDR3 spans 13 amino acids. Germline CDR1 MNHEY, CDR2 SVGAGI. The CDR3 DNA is TGTGCCAGCAGGATACCCTCCTACAATGAGCAGTTCTTC. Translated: CASRIPSYNEQFF.

The CDR3 loop is CASSLIPQGSNEQFF. CDR3 in DNA: TGTGCCAGCAGCTTAATCCCCCAGGGATCCAATGAGCAGTTCTTC. The genes are TRBV7-3 and TRBJ2-1, with a possible D match to TRBD1 (5 bases). V lost 1 base, J lost 6 bases, and 13 bases lay in between. The CDR3 is 15 amino acids. Germline lookup yields CDR1 SGHTA and CDR2 FQGTGA. The full variable domain, with the rest looked up from reference TRBV7-3 and TRBJ2-1, is GAGVSQTPSNKVTEKGKYVELRCDPISGHTALYWYRQSLGQGPEFLIYFQGTGAADDSGLPNDRFFAVRPEGSVSTLKIQRTERGDSAVYLCASSLIPQGSNEQFFGPGTRLTVL.

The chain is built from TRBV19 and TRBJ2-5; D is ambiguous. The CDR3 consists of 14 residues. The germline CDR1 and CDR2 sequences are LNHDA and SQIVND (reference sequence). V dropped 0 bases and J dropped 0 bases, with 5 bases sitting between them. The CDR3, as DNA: TGTGCCAGTAGTATAGAGGGAAACCAAGAGACCCAGTACTTC. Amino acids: CASSIEGNQETQYF.

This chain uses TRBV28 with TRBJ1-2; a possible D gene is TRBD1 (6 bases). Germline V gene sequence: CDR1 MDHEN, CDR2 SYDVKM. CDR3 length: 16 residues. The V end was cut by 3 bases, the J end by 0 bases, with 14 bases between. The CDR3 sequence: CASSFLGQEANYGYTF. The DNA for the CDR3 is TGTGCCAGCAGTTTTTTGGGACAAGAAGCTAACTATGGCTACACCTTC.

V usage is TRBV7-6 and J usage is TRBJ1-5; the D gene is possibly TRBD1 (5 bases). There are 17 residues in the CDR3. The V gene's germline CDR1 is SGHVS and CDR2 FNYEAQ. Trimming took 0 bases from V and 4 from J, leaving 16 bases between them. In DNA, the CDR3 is TGTGCCAGCAGCTTAGCAGGTGCGGGGGGTGTGAATCAGCCCCAGCATTTT. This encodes CASSLAGAGGVNQPQHF.

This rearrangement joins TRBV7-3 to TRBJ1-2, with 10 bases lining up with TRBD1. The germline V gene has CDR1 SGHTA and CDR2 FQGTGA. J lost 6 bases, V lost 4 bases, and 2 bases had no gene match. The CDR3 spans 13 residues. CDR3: CASSYDRGHGYTF. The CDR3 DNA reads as TGTGCCAGCAGCTACGACAGGGGGCATGGCTACACCTTC.

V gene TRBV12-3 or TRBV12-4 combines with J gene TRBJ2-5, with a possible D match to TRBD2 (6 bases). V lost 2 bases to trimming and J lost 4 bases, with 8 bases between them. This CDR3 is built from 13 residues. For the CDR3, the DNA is TGTGCCAGCAGTTTAAACGGGAGAGAGACCCAGTACTTC. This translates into CASSLNGRETQYF.

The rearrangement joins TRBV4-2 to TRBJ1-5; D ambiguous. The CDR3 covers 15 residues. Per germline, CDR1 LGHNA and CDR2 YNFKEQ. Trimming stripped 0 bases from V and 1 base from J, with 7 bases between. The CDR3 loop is CASSQDTASNQPQHF. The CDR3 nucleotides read TGTGCCAGCAGCCAAGATACAGCCAGCAATCAGCCCCAGCATTTT.

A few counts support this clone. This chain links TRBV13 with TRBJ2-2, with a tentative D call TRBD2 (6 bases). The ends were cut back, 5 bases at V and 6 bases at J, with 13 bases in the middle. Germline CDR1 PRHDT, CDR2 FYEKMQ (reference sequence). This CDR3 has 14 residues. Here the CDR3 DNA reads TGTGCCAGCAGCCGTACTAGCTCGGCCGGGGAGCTGTTTTTT. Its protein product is CASSRTSSAGELFF.

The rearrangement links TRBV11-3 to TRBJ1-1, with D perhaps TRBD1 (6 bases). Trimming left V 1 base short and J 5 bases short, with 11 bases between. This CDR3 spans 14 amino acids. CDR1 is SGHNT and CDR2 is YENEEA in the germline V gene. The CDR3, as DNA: TGTGCCAGCAGCTTAGGGGGGGCGCGAACTGAAGCTTTCTTT. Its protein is CASSLGGARTEAFF.

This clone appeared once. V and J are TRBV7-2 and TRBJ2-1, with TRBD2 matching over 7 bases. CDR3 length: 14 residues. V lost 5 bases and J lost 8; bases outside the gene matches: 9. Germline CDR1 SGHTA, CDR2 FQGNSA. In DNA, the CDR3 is TGTGCCAGCAGCGCCGCGGGAGAGCCCCATGAGCAGTTCTTC. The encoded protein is CASSAAGEPHEQFF.

The CDR3 DNA is TGTGCCAGTAGTAATTTGCAAGCCCCAGATACGCAGTATTTT. Residues: CASSNLQAPDTQYF. V and J are TRBV19 and TRBJ2-3; D uncertain. This CDR3 contains 14 residues. Trimming removed 4 bases at V and 4 bases at J, with 12 bases between. Germline V lookup: CDR1 LNHDA, CDR2 SQIVND (reference sequence).

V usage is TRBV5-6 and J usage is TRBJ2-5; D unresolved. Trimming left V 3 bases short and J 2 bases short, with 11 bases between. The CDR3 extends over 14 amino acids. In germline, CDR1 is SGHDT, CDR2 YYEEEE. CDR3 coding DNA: TGTGCCAGCAGCTCCCGTGGGGTACAAGAGACCCAGTACTTC. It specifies CASSSRGVQETQYF.

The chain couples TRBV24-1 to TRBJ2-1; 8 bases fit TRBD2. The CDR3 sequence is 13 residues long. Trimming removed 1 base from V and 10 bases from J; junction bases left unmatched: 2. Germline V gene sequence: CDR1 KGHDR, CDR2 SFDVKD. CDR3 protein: CATSDFKRGEQFF. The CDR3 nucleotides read TGTGCCACCAGTGATTTTAAGCGGGGGGAGCAGTTCTTC.

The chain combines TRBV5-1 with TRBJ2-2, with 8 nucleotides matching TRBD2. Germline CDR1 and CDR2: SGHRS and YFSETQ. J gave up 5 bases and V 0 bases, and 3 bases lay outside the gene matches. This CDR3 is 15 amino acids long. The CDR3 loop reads CASSLASGRTGELFF. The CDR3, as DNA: TGCGCCAGCAGCTTGGCCAGCGGGAGAACCGGGGAGCTGTTTTTT. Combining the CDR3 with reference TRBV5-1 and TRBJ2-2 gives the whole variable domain KAGVTQTPRYLIKTRGQQVTLSCSPISGHRSVSWYQQTPGQGLQFLFEYFSETQRNKGNFPGRFSGRQFSNSRSEMNVSTLELGDSALYLCASSLASGRTGELFFGEGSRLTVL.

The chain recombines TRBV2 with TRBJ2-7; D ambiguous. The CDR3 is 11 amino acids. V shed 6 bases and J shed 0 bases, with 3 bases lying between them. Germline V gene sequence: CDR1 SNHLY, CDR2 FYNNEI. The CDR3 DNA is TGTGCCAGCAGGAGCTCCTACGAGCAGTACTTC. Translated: CASRSSYEQYF.

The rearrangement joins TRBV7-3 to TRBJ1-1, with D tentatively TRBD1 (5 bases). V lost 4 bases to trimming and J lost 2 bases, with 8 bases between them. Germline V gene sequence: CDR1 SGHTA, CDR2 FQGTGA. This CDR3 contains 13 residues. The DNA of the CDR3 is TGTGCCAGCAGCTCAGACAGAAACACTGAAGCTTTCTTT. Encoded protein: CASSSDRNTEAFF. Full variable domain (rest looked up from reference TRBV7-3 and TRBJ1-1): GAGVSQTPSNKVTEKGKYVELRCDPISGHTALYWYRQSLGQGPEFLIYFQGTGAADDSGLPNDRFFAVRPEGSVSTLKIQRTERGDSAVYLCASSSDRNTEAFFGQGTRLTVV.

CDR3 in DNA: TGTGCCACCAGTGTTACGGACAGGTCTGGGAATGAGCAGTTCTTC. This sequence encodes CATSVTDRSGNEQFF. The V call is TRBV24-1, the J call TRBJ2-1; 7 bases map to TRBD1. The CDR3 totals 15 residues. Germline assignment: CDR1 KGHDR and CDR2 SFDVKD. The V gene end was trimmed by 5 bases and the J gene end by 7 bases; junction bases not matched to a gene: 10.

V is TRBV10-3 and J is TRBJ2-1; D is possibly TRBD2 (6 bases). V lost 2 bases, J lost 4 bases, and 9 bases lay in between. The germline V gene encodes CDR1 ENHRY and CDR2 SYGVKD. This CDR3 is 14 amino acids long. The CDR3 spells CAISEQTRYNEQFF. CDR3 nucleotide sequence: TGTGCCATCAGTGAGCAGACTAGATACAATGAGCAGTTCTTC.

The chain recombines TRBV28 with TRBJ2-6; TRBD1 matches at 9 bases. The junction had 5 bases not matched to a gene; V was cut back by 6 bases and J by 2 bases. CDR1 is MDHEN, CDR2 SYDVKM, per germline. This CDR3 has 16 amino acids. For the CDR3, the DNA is TGTGCCAGCAGCCATCGGACAGGGGCTGGGGCCAACGTCCTGACTTTC. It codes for CASSHRTGAGANVLTF. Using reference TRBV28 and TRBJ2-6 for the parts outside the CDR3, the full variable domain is DVKVTQSSRYLVKRTGEKVFLECVQDMDHENMFWYRQDPGLGLRLIYFSYDVKMKEKGDIPEGYSVSREKKERFSLILESASTNQTSMYLCASSHRTGAGANVLTFGAGSRLTVL.

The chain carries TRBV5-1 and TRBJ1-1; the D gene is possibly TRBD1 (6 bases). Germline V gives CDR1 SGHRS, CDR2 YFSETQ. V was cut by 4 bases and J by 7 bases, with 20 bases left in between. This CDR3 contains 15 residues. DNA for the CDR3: TGCGCCAGCAGCACCTCGGAGGTAGGGGGAGGTGAAGCTTTCTTT. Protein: CASSTSEVGGGEAFF.